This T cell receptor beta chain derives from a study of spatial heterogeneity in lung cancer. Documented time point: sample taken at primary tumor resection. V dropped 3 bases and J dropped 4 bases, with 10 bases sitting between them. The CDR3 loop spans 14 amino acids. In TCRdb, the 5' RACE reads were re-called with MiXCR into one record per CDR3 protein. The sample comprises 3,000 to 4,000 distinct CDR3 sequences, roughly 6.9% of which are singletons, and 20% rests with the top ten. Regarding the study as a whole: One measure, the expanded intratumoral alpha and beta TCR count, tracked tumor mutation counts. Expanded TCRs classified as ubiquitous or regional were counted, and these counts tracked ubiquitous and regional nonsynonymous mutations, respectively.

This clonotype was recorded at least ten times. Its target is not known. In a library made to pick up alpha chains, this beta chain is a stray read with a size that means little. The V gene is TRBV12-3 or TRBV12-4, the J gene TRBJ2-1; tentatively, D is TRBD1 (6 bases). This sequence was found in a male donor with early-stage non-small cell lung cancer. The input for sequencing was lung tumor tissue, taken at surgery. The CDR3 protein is CASSFEGEYNEQFF. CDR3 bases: TGTGCCAGCAGTTTCGAGGGGGAATACAATGAGCAGTTCTTC.